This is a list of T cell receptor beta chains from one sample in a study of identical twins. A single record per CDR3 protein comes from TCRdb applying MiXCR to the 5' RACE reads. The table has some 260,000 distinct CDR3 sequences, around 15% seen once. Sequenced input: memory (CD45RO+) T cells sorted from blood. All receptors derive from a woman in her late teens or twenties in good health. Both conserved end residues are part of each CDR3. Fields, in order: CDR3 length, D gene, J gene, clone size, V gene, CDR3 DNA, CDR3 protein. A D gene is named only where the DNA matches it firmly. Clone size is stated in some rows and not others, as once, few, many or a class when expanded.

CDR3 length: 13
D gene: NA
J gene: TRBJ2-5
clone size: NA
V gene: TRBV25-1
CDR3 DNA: TGTGCCAGCAGTGAATTCGGCAGGGAGACCCAGTACTTC
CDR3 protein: CASSEFGRETQYF

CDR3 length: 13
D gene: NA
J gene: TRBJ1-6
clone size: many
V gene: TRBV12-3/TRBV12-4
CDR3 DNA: TGTGCCAGCACTATTGCGGTGGGCAGAACCCTCCACTTT
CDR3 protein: CASTIAVGRTLHF

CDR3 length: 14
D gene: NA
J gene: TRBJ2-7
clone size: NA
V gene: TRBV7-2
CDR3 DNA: TGTGCCAGCAGAATGACCGGAAGCTCCTACGAGCAGTACTTC
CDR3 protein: CASRMTGSSYEQYF

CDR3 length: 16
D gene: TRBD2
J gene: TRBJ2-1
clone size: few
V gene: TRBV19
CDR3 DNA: TGTGCCAGTATGCCAGCGGGGGCGGGGGGCTACAATGAGCAGTTCTTC
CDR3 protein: CASMPAGAGGYNEQFF

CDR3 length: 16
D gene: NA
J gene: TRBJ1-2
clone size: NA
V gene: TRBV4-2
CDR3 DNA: TGTGCCAGGAGCCCCGGGCTCCACTGCAATAACTATGGCTACACCTTC
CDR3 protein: CARSPGLHCNNYGYTF

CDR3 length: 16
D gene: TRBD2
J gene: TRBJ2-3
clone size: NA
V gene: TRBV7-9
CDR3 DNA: TGTGCCAGCAGCACGACTAGCGGGGGGTACACAGATACGCAGTATTTT
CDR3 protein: CASSTTSGGYTDTQYF

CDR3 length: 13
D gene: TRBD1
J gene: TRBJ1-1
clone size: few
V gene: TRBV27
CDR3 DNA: TGTGCCAGCTGGACTCAGGGGGGCACTGAAGCTTTCTTT
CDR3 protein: CASWTQGGTEAFF

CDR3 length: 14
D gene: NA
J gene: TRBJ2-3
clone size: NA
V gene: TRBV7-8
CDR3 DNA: TGTGCCAGCAGCTGGCCGGGGGGCTGGGATACGCAGTATTTT
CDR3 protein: CASSWPGGWDTQYF

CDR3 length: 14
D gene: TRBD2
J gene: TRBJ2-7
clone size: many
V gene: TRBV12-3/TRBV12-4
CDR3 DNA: TGTGCCAGCAGTACGGGACTAGCTAGTGACGAGCAGTACTTC
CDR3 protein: CASSTGLASDEQYF

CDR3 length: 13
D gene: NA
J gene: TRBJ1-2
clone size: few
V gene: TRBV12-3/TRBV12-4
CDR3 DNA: TGTGCCAGCACCCCGGACAGACCAGATGGCTACACCTTC
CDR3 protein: CASTPDRPDGYTF

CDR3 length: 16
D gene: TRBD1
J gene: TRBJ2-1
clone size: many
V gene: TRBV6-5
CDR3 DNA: TGTGCCAGCAGATATGGGACAGCTAGCTCCTACAATGAGCAGTTCTTC
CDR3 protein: CASRYGTASSYNEQFF

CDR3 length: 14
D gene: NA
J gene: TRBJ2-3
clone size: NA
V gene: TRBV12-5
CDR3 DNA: TGTGCTAGTGAATACCGCCCTAGCACAGATACGCAGTATTTT
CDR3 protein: CASEYRPSTDTQYF

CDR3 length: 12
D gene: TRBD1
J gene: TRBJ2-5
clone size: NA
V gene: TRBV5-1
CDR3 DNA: TGCGCCAGCAGCTTGACAGGGGGGACCCAGTACTTC
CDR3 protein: CASSLTGGTQYF

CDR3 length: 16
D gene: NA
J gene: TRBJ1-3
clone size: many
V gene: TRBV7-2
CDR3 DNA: TGTGCCAGCAGCAACCAAGGGTCAGGTTCTGGAAACACCATATATTTT
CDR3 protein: CASSNQGSGSGNTIYF

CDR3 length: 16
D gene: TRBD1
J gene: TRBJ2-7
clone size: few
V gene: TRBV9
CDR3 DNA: TGTGCCAGCAGCGTAAGCCCCGGGACAGGGTCCAGCGAGCAGTACTTC
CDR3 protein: CASSVSPGTGSSEQYF

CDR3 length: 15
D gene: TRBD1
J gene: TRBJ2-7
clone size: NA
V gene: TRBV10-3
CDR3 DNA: TGTGCCATCGGCAGGTCTGGGACAGGGGGCCACGAGCAGTACTTC
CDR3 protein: CAIGRSGTGGHEQYF

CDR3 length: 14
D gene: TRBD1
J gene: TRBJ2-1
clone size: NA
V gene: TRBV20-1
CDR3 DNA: TGCAGTGCTAGAGGGACAGGGAGTAGGGATGAGCAGTTCTTC
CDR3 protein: CSARGTGSRDEQFF

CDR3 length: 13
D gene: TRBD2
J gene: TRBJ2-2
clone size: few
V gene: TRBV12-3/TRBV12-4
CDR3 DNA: TGTGCCAGCACCTTGGGGAGGGCCGGGGAGCTGTTTTTT
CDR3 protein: CASTLGRAGELFF

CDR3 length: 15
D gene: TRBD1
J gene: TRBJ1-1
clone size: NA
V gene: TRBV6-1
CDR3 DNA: TGTGCCAGCAGCCCACAGGGGGCAAGGAACACTGAAGCTTTCTTT
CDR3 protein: CASSPQGARNTEAFF

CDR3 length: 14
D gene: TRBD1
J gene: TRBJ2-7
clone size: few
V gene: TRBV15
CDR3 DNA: TGTGCCACCAGCCGGCGACAGGGGGGGCACGAGCAGTACTTC
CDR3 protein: CATSRRQGGHEQYF

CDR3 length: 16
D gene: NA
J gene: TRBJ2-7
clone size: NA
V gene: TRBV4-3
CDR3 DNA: TGCGCCAGCAGCTCCAGCCCCCGGGACTCCCGCGACGAGCAGTACTTC
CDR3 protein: CASSSSPRDSRDEQYF

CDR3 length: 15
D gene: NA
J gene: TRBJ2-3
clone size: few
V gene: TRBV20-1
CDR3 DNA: TGCAGTGCCCCCGCGGGGTTAGATAGCACAGATACGCAGTATTTT
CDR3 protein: CSAPAGLDSTDTQYF

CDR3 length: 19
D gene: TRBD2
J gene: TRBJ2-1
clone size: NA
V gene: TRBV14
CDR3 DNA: TGTGCCAGCAGCCAAGATATGGGACTAGCGGGGAGCTCCTACAATGAGCAGTTCTTC
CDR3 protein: CASSQDMGLAGSSYNEQFF

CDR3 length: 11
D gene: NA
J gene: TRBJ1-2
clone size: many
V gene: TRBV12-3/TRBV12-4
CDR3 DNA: TGTGCCAGCAGTTTCCCAGGCCCCATTTCCTTC
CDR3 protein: CASSFPGPISF

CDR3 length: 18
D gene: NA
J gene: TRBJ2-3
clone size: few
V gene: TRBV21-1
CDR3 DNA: TGTGCCAGCAGCCGAAGACTAGCGGGAGCGTCTAGAACAGATACGCAGTATTTT
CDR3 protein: CASSRRLAGASRTDTQYF

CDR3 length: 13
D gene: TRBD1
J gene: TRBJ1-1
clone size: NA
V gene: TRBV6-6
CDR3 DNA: TGTGCCAGCAGTACCGACAGGGAAACTGAAGCTTTCTTT
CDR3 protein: CASSTDRETEAFF